Shown below are 14 T cell receptor beta chains from a single sample sequenced in a study of blood T cell repertoires in COVID-19. Only in-frame clones appear in the TCRdb table, and some are missing; sequencing was by immunoSEQ multiplex PCR. This repertoire shows 100,000 or so clones, approximately 80% found once; its top ten account for over 35%. The sample taken for sequencing was peripheral blood. The receptors here all came from a man at least 80 years old with acute or convalescent COVID-19.

The chain employs TRBV4-3 and TRBJ2-7; maybe TRBD2 (6 bases). There are 16 residues in the CDR3. The germline V and J ends were trimmed by 4 bases and 0 bases, with 16 bases remaining between them. Germline V gene sequence: CDR1 LGHNA, CDR2 YSLEER. The CDR3 coding sequence is TGCGCCAGCAGCCCCGGTCGGGCGGGGAGCTCCTACGAGCAGTACTTC. Translating gives CASSPGRAGSSYEQYF.

The V call is TRBV6-6, the J call TRBJ2-7, with D unclear. V was trimmed by 3 bases and J by 7 bases, leaving 4 bases between them. The CDR3 totals 10 residues. CDR1 is MNHNY and CDR2 is SVGAGI in the germline V gene (reference sequence). The CDR3 protein is CASSYYEQYF. CDR3 DNA: TGTGCCAGCAGTTATTATGAGCAGTACTTC.

The chain uses TRBV18 and TRBJ2-7, with TRBD1 as a possible D gene (8 bases). The CDR3 is 15 residues long. Trimming stripped 4 bases from V and 4 bases from J, with 17 bases between. Germline V gene data show CDR1 as KGHSH and CDR2 as LQKENI. CDR3 protein: CASSLAGQGGYEQYF. The CDR3, as DNA: TGTGCCAGCTCACTGGCAGGACAGGGAGGGTACGAGCAGTACTTC.

This clone showed up just a few times. The CDR3 DNA reads as TGTGCCAGCAGCTTTAGCGGGAGGAATGAGCAGTTCTTC. This sequence encodes CASSFSGRNEQFF. The genes are TRBV7-6 and TRBJ2-1; TRBD2 agrees at 10 bases. With V trimmed by 3 bases and J by 7 bases, 0 bases remained unmatched. This CDR3 is built from 13 residues. The germline CDR1 and CDR2 sequences are SGHVS and FNYEAQ. The full variable domain, with the rest looked up from reference TRBV7-6 and TRBJ2-1, is GAGVSQSPRYKVTKRGQDVALRCDPISGHVSLYWYRQALGQGPEFLTYFNYEAQQDKSGLPNDRFSAERPEGSISTLTIQRTEQRDSAMYRCASSFSGRNEQFFGPGTRLTVL.

This clone occurred once. The chain is built from TRBV4-1 and TRBJ2-1, with a possible D match to TRBD2 (6 bases). Trimming took 0 bases from V and 1 from J, leaving 13 bases between them. CDR1 and CDR2 from the germline V gene are MGHRA and YSYEKL. This CDR3 is 17 amino acids long. This CDR3 reads CASSQDGTGGSYNEQFF. The CDR3 nucleotides read TGCGCCAGCAGCCAAGATGGCACCGGGGGTTCCTACAATGAGCAGTTCTTC.

This chain uses TRBV2 with TRBJ2-2; D possibly corresponds to TRBD1 (5 bases). Per the germline V gene, CDR1 is SNHLY and CDR2 is FYNNEI. V dropped 8 bases and J dropped 7 bases, with 14 bases sitting between them. The CDR3 contains 13 residues. This chain's CDR3 is CASAIGQGGELFF. In DNA form, the CDR3 reads TGTGCCAGCGCCATCGGGCAGGGCGGGGAGCTGTTTTTT.

The chain employs TRBV19 and TRBJ2-1, with 14 nucleotides matching TRBD2. Trimming removed 3 bases from V and 8 bases from J; junction bases left unmatched: 3. The CDR3 is 15 amino acids. CDR1 is LNHDA, CDR2 SQIVND, per germline (reference sequence). In nucleotides, the CDR3 is TGTGCCAGTAGTATGGAGGGACTAGCGGGAGATGAGCAGTTCTTC. It is translated as CASSMEGLAGDEQFF.

The chain links TRBV6-1 to TRBJ2-4, with 9 bases aligning to TRBD1. V lost 4 bases and J lost 0; bases outside the gene matches: 4. Germline CDR1 is MNHNS and CDR2 is SASEGT. The CDR3 totals 16 residues. The DNA of the CDR3 is TGTGCCAGCAGTGCACAGGGGGCTACAGCCAAAAACATTCAGTACTTC. It codes for CASSAQGATAKNIQYF.

The chain uses TRBV24-1 and TRBJ2-1; TRBD1 matches 9 bases. The CDR3 contains 16 residues. Germline CDR1 KGHDR, CDR2 SFDVKD. With 4 bases clipped from V and 7 bases from J, the junction kept 10 bases outside the gene matches. The CDR3 sequence is CATSDRSRTGVNEQFF. The CDR3 DNA reads TGTGCCACCAGTGACCGGTCCCGGACAGGGGTGAATGAGCAGTTCTTC.

The chain carries TRBV30 and TRBJ2-2; 7 bases fit TRBD1. Losses at the gene ends were 6 bases for V and 2 bases for J; bases not matched to a gene: 3. This CDR3 has 13 residues. In germline, CDR1 is GTSNPN, CDR2 SVGIG (reference sequence). The CDR3 nucleotides are TGTGCCTGTGACAGGGCAAACACCGGGGAGCTGTTTTTT. Its translation: CACDRANTGELFF.

The gene calls are TRBV29-1 and TRBJ1-2, with D possibly being TRBD1 (6 bases). Germline V gives CDR1 SQVTM, CDR2 ANQGSEA. Trimming took off 8 bases at V and 8 bases at J, with 15 bases between the two ends. The CDR3 consists of 11 residues. The CDR3 DNA reads TGCAGCTCATGGGGGGGCCGGGGCTACACCTTC. Residues: CSSWGGRGYTF.

The chain joins TRBV7-9 to TRBJ1-2; D call uncertain. This CDR3 comprises 14 residues. Germline V gene lookup returns CDR1 SEHNR and CDR2 FQNEAQ (reference sequence). Trimming took off 1 base at V and 4 bases at J, with 10 bases between the two ends. CDR3 in amino acids: CASSLDYNPYGYTF. The CDR3 coding sequence is TGTGCCAGCAGCTTAGACTACAACCCCTATGGCTACACCTTC.

This chain links TRBV5-1 with TRBJ1-1; D unresolved. V lost 2 bases, J lost 0 bases, and 14 bases lay in between. The germline gives CDR1 SGHRS, CDR2 YFSETQ. The CDR3 covers 16 residues. This CDR3 reads CASSFSPTSMNTEAFF. CDR3 DNA: TGCGCCAGCAGCTTTTCCCCGACAAGCATGAACACTGAAGCTTTCTTT.

V is TRBV27 and J is TRBJ2-7; weak D call: TRBD2 (6 bases). The V end was cut by 6 bases, the J end by 3 bases, with 6 bases between. The CDR3 spans 11 residues. CDR1 is MNHEY, CDR2 SMNVEV, per germline (reference sequence). The DNA of the CDR3 is TGTGCCAGCAGGGACTACTACGAGCAGTACTTC. This gives the protein CASRDYYEQYF.